The 8 T cell receptor beta chains listed next were all sequenced from one sample in a study of cytomegalovirus exposure and HLA in healthy donors (dated by TCRdb to about 2017). The library was made by the immunoSEQ multiplex PCR assay. A mixture of 60 forward primers for TCR Vbeta segments and 13 reverse primers for TCR Jbeta segments was used in the multiplex PCR. Drawn from immuneACCESS, this table holds only the in-frame rearrangements with V and J called that TCRdb kept. Clones are partly lost; checked studies trace under half to an unresolved V gene and leave the rest unexplained. The sample table holds around 140,000 clones, of which approximately 8.9% were seen once. The ten largest clones represent roughly 6.4% of the sample. Sequences were obtained from PBMCs. These TCRs come from a middle-aged woman in good health and CMV-seropositive.

This clone appeared a few times. The chain carries TRBV7-6 and TRBJ1-1; 11 bases line up with TRBD1. V gave up 5 bases and J gave up 3 bases; unmatched junction bases: 8. Germline CDR1 and CDR2: SGHVS and FNYEAQ. The CDR3 has 16 residues. The CDR3 DNA reads TGTGCCAGCAGCCCCGGGACAGGGGGGGTAGACACTGAAGCTTTCTTT. This gives the protein CASSPGTGGVDTEAFF.

In this sample, this clone turned up a few times. J is TRBJ2-7 and V is TRBV6-1, with D tentatively TRBD1 (6 bases). The CDR3 has 13 residues. V lost 6 bases to trimming and J lost 0 bases, with 9 bases between them. CDR1 is MNHNS, CDR2 SASEGT, per germline. Here the CDR3 reads CASRGASSYEQYF. CDR3 bases: TGTGCCAGCAGGGGGGCCAGCTCCTACGAGCAGTACTTC.

This chain joins TRBV2 and TRBJ1-4; 7 nucleotides align to TRBD1. V trimming: 7 bases; J trimming: 3 bases; junction bases outside the gene matches: 8. This CDR3 has 15 residues. Germline CDR1 reads SNHLY; CDR2 reads FYNNEI. In nucleotides, the CDR3 is TGTGCCAGCACCCTTTGGGACAGTTCTAATGAAAAACTGTTTTTT. It encodes CASTLWDSSNEKLFF.

This sequence joins TRBV11-1 and TRBJ1-1; 7 bases fit TRBD1. The J segment lost 4 bases and the V segment lost 5 bases, leaving 10 bases of the junction unmatched. CDR1 SGHAT and CDR2 FQDESV come from the germline V gene (reference sequence). This CDR3 is 15 amino acids long. CDR3 in DNA: TGTGCCAGCAGCGTAACAGGGGAAGGAGGCACTGAAGCTTTCTTT. Translating it yields CASSVTGEGGTEAFF.

The rearrangement links TRBV5-1 to TRBJ2-7, with 8 positions matching TRBD1. CDR3 length: 14 residues. J lost 4 bases, V lost 8 bases, and 11 bases had no gene match. Germline values: CDR1 SGHRS, CDR2 YFSETQ. The CDR3 region is CASFTGTGPYEQYF. CDR3 DNA sequence: TGCGCCAGTTTTACCGGGACAGGCCCTTACGAGCAGTACTTC.

Only a few counts were recorded for this clone. The chain recombines TRBV9 with TRBJ1-2, with a weak D call TRBD1 (6 bases). The CDR3 covers 14 residues. V lost 1 base and J 4 bases, leaving 11 bases between the germline ends. Germline CDR1 and CDR2: SGDLS and YYNGEE. Here the CDR3 reads CASSVRDTAYGYTF. The CDR3 DNA follows: TGTGCCAGCAGCGTACGGGACACAGCCTATGGCTACACCTTC.

This clone was counted between two and nine times. This chain links TRBV7-2 with TRBJ2-3, with TRBD2 matching over 8 bases. V trimming: 4 bases; J trimming: 2 bases; junction bases outside the gene matches: 11. Germline assignment: CDR1 SGHTA and CDR2 FQGNSA. The CDR3 runs 17 residues. The CDR3 DNA sequence: TGTGCCAGCAGCTACAGCGGGGGCCTCCTAATCACAGATACGCAGTATTTT. It translates to CASSYSGGLLITDTQYF.

The chain couples TRBV10-3 to TRBJ2-5; tentative D call: TRBD1 (5 bases). V lost 5 bases to trimming and J lost 4 bases, with 14 bases between them. The germline V gene has CDR1 ENHRY and CDR2 SYGVKD. CDR3 size: 14 residues. The CDR3 here is CAISKTGSGETQYF. The DNA of the CDR3 is TGTGCCATCAGTAAAACAGGTTCGGGAGAGACCCAGTACTTC.